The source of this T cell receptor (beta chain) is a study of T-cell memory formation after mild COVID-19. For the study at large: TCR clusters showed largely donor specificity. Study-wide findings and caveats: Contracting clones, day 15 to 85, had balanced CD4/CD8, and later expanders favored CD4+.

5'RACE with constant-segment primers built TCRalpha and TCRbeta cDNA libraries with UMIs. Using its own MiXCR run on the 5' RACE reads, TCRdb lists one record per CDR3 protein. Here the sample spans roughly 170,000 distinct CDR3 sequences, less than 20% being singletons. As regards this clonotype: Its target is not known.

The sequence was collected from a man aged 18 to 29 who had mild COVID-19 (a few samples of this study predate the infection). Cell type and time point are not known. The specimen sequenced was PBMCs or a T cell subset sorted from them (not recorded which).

For the CDR3, the DNA is TGTGCCAGCAGCCGACGGACAGGCAAGACTGAAGCTTTCTTT. It specifies CASSRRTGKTEAFF. The chain combines TRBV7-9 with TRBJ1-1, with 7 nucleotides matching TRBD1. The V gene end was trimmed by 5 bases and the J gene end by 5 bases; junction bases not matched to a gene: 8. Germline-derived CDR1 and CDR2 are SEHNR and FQNEAQ (reference sequence). The CDR3 totals 14 residues.